This TCR beta chain was identified during a study of response to subunit inactivated influenza vaccine. Losses at the gene ends were 0 bases for V and 4 bases for J; bases not matched to a gene: 5. Germline loops: CDR1 SGHTA, CDR2 FQGNSA. This CDR3 comprises 16 residues. TCRdb independently ran MiXCR on the RT-PCR reads; one entry per CDR3 protein. The sample carries about 570,000 distinct CDR3 sequences, roughly 10% recorded once. The sample was also reused in another study, on T cells expressing NK-cell markers. Per that study: UMIs accompanied the 5'RACE template switching by which TCR beta cDNA was made. HCMV seropositivity marked most of the eight sequenced donors; one was seronegative.

This sample comprised PBMCs from blood, obtained on the day of vaccination. The chain links TRBV7-2 to TRBJ2-7; 11 bases map to TRBD1. This TCR was recovered from a man aged 50-59 years who received an inactivated influenza vaccine. The CDR3 region is CASSLASGQGEYEQYF. The DNA for the CDR3 is TGTGCCAGCAGCTTAGCGTCGGGACAGGGGGAGTACGAGCAGTACTTC.